This T cell receptor (beta chain) was recovered during a study of T cell clones after liver transplantation. Across the whole study: Liver transplant recipients had immunosuppression withdrawal attempted within 2 years. Until 12-24 months post-transplant, subjects got standard immunosuppression and no induction. Samples came pre-transplant, pre-randomization before withdrawal, and post-randomization after withdrawal ended.

CD3+CD4+ and CD3+CD8+ cells were FACS-sorted from thawed unstimulated PBMCs. The assay was immunoSEQ multiplex PCR, and TCRdb's table has in-frame clones only and misses some. The data contain more than 95,000 clones, around four fifths of them seen just once; the ten biggest clones take up 0.99%. The CDR3 runs to 17 residues. CDR1 and CDR2 (germline): MGHRA, YSYEKL. The germline V and J ends were trimmed by 0 bases and 3 bases, with 16 bases remaining between them. The sample in question was CD4+ T cells from blood, obtained before liver transplant. This chain joins TRBV4-1 and TRBJ2-3, with D hard to call. This TCR was recovered from a human donor who received a liver transplant. The CDR3 DNA is TGCGCCAGCAGCCAAGAAGACAAAGGTTTTGGGACAGATACGCAGTATTTT. Protein: CASSQEDKGFGTDTQYF.